This T cell receptor (beta chain) comes out of a study of blood T cell repertoires in COVID-19. Libraries were prepared by immunoSEQ multiplex PCR; TCRdb keeps only in-frame clonotypes and omits some of them. The table shows about 480,000 clones, with approximately 88% occurring only once. This CDR3 comprises 16 residues. Germline trimming cut 4 bases from V and 0 bases from J; bases unmatched to any gene: 9. The germline V gene encodes CDR1 LGHDT and CDR2 YNNKEL (reference sequence). The sequenced material came from PBMCs or T cells enriched from blood (not recorded which). The chain links TRBV3-1 (or the pseudogene TRBV3-2) to TRBJ2-7; 7 nucleotides align to TRBD1. The clonotype originates from a woman in her forties who had recovered from COVID-19. DNA of the CDR3: TGTGCCAGCAGCCGCGAGACGACAGGGTCCTCCTACGAGCAGTACTTC. Its translation is CASSRETTGSSYEQYF.